Shown below are 24 T cell receptor beta chains from a single sample sequenced in a study of blood T cells in healthy people across ages. Through a sample-barcoded 5' primer and a J-beta primer mix, a second PCR was run for roughly 7 to 11 cycles. Using its own MiXCR run on the 5' RACE reads, TCRdb lists one record per CDR3 protein. The table has under 850,000 distinct CDR3 sequences, about 34% seen once. The sample was blood. All receptors come from a young man in good health.

The table lists this clonotype with a few counts. The chain recombines TRBV4-1 with TRBJ1-6; TRBD1 aligns across 10 bases. CDR1 is MGHRA, CDR2 YSYEKL, per germline. After removal of 2 bases from V and 7 bases from J, the junction contained 8 bases not matched to a gene. The CDR3 consists of 17 residues. CDR3 sequence: CASSQPHGTGENSPLHF. CDR3 nucleotide sequence: TGCGCCAGCAGCCAACCCCATGGGACAGGGGAGAATTCACCCCTCCACTTT.

V usage is TRBV24-1 and J usage is TRBJ2-3, with D unclear. This CDR3 contains 13 residues. Per the germline V gene, CDR1 is KGHDR and CDR2 is SFDVKD. V shed 1 base and J shed 2 bases, with 3 bases lying between them. The CDR3 is CATSDFDTDTQYF. CDR3 nucleotide sequence: TGTGCCACCAGTGATTTTGACACAGATACGCAGTATTTT.

The chain joins TRBV7-3 to TRBJ2-1, with 8 bases fitting TRBD2. Germline values: CDR1 SGHTA, CDR2 FQGTGA. The V segment lost 6 bases and the J segment 7 bases; nucleotides outside the gene matches: 14. This CDR3 is built from 16 residues. CDR3 sequence (DNA): TGTGCCAGCAGGGTTAATGACGGGGGGGCAGGGAATGAGCAGTTCTTC. Its translation is CASRVNDGGAGNEQFF.

This clonotype was counted once. V is TRBV12-3 or TRBV12-4 and J is TRBJ1-1; the D gene is possibly TRBD1 (5 bases). Trimming pared 1 base from V and 6 bases from J, leaving 12 bases between. The CDR3 runs to 14 residues. CDR3: CASSLDRNQAEAFF. The CDR3 DNA follows: TGTGCCAGCAGTTTAGACAGGAATCAGGCTGAAGCTTTCTTT.

This clonotype was observed a handful of times. V and J are TRBV11-2 and TRBJ2-3; the D is unclear. Trimming removed 1 base from V and 1 base from J, with 15 bases in between. Germline CDR1 and CDR2: SGHAT and FQNNGV. This CDR3 has 17 amino acids. CDR3 loop: CASSLGVGNRRTDTQYF. The CDR3 bases are TGTGCCAGCAGCTTAGGTGTGGGCAATCGACGCACAGATACGCAGTATTTT.

This clonotype was detected ten times or more. CDR3 in DNA: TGTGCCAGCAGTGAAACACTGGACAGGAGCTCCGCCAAAAACATTCAGTACTTC. It codes for CASSETLDRSSAKNIQYF. The chain couples TRBV25-1 to TRBJ2-4; 7 bases line up with TRBD1. The CDR3 totals 18 residues. Losses at the gene ends were 2 bases for V and 1 base for J; bases not matched to a gene: 11. The germline V gene has CDR1 MGHDK and CDR2 SYGVNS.

This clonotype was picked up many times. V is TRBV7-3 and J is TRBJ2-1; no reliable D call. The germline V gene has CDR1 SGHTA and CDR2 FQGTGA. This CDR3 is 14 amino acids long. V lost 2 bases and J 2 bases, leaving 7 bases between the germline ends. The CDR3 sequence: CASSLEVAYNEQFF. DNA for the CDR3: TGTGCCAGCAGCTTAGAGGTAGCCTACAATGAGCAGTTCTTC. Based on the CDR3 plus reference TRBV7-3 and TRBJ2-1, the full variable domain is GAGVSQTPSNKVTEKGKYVELRCDPISGHTALYWYRQSLGQGPEFLIYFQGTGAADDSGLPNDRFFAVRPEGSVSTLKIQRTERGDSAVYLCASSLEVAYNEQFFGPGTRLTVL.

This clonotype was seen many times. This chain links TRBV7-2 with TRBJ1-2; D remains ambiguous. The V end was cut by 5 bases, the J end by 3 bases, with 13 bases between. In germline, CDR1 is SGHTA, CDR2 FQGNSA. CDR3 length equals 14 residues. The CDR3 nucleotides read TGTGCCAGCAGCAAAAGCCAGGCCGACTATGGCTACACCTTC. This translates into CASSKSQADYGYTF.

The rearrangement links TRBV4-3 to TRBJ2-2; 9 nucleotides agree with TRBD2. Looked up from germline, CDR1 is LGHNA and CDR2 is YSLEER. The CDR3 has 19 amino acids. Losses at the gene ends were 0 bases for V and 5 bases for J; bases not matched to a gene: 13. CDR3 region: CASSQELRAGGPGTGELFF. In DNA, the CDR3 is TGCGCCAGCAGCCAAGAATTGCGAGCGGGGGGCCCGGGAACCGGGGAGCTGTTTTTT.

This clonotype appeared once. The chain uses TRBV7-2 and TRBJ1-2; 7 positions agree with TRBD1. Germline CDR1 is SGHTA and CDR2 is FQGNSA. CDR3 length: 15 residues. Unmatched junction bases numbered 8, after V lost 5 bases and J lost 2 bases. CDR3 sequence reads: CASSATGAGNYGYTF. CDR3 nucleotides: TGTGCCAGCAGCGCCACAGGGGCGGGGAACTATGGCTACACCTTC.

This chain joins TRBV5-5 and TRBJ2-1; no reliable D call. V gave up 4 bases and J gave up 4 bases, with 9 bases separating them. This CDR3 region has 13 residues. Germline assignment: CDR1 SGHKS and CDR2 YYEKEE (reference sequence). The CDR3 region is CASSPTPYNEQFF. The DNA of the CDR3 is TGTGCCAGCAGCCCCACCCCTTACAATGAGCAGTTCTTC. The whole variable domain, remainder taken from reference TRBV5-5 and TRBJ2-1, is DAGVTQSPTHLIKTRGQQVTLRCSPISGHKSVSWYQQVLGQGPQFIFQYYEKEERGRGNFPDRFSARQFPNYSSELNVNALLLGDSALYLCASSPTPYNEQFFGPGTRLTVL.

Worth noting for this clonotype: Being one base from a much bigger clone, this may be a read error. The chain couples TRBV19 to TRBJ2-1; 7 bases agree with TRBD1. Trimming cost V 8 bases and J 8 bases; bases outside gene matches: 9. CDR3 length equals 13 residues. Germline V CDR1 and CDR2: LNHDA, SQIVND (reference sequence). DNA of the CDR3: TGTGCCAGTTTCGGGGCAGGGGGTCATGAGCAGTTCTTC. Amino acids: CASFGAGGHEQFF.

This sequence joins TRBV6-2 or TRBV6-3 and TRBJ2-5; possibly TRBD1 for D (6 bases). The CDR3 is 13 residues long. Trimming shortened V by 8 bases and J by 4 bases, and 14 bases separated the two germline ends. The germline V gene encodes CDR1 MNHEY and CDR2 SVGEGT. CDR3 sequence: CASVGGIGETQYF. Here the CDR3 DNA reads TGTGCCAGCGTTGGGGGCATTGGAGAGACCCAGTACTTC.

The rearrangement links TRBV30 to TRBJ2-7; no reliable D call. Trimming shortened V by 2 bases and J by 2 bases, and 7 bases separated the two germline ends. CDR1 is GTSNPN and CDR2 is SVGIG in the germline V gene (reference sequence). The CDR3 runs to 12 residues. The CDR3 bases are TGTGCCTGGAGTCCAGTCACCTACGAGCAGTACTTC. Protein: CAWSPVTYEQYF.

This clonotype came up a few times. The chain links TRBV12-3 or TRBV12-4 to TRBJ2-1; a possible D gene is TRBD2 (6 bases). This CDR3 contains 13 residues. V was trimmed by 5 bases and J by 7 bases, leaving 12 bases between them. The CDR3 DNA reads as TGTGCCAGCAGTCCGGGACTTTCAAATGAGCAGTTCTTC. Amino acid sequence: CASSPGLSNEQFF.

The chain employs TRBV12-3 or TRBV12-4 and TRBJ2-3; TRBD2 might be the D (5 bases). The CDR3 runs to 13 residues. V was shortened by 5 bases and J by 5 bases, with 11 bases between the two germline ends. The CDR3, as DNA: TGTGCCAGCAGTGGTTCAGGAGGAGATACGCAGTATTTT. Its translation is CASSGSGGDTQYF.

The rearrangement joins TRBV7-8 to TRBJ2-3; 10 positions match TRBD1. The CDR3 extends over 14 amino acids. Trimming took 5 bases from V and 5 from J; bases not matched to a gene: 4. Germline CDR1 and CDR2: SGHVS and FQNEAQ. The CDR3 region has the DNA TGTGCCAGCAGCCAGGACAGGGGGATAGATACGCAGTATTTT. It codes for CASSQDRGIDTQYF.

There are a few counts of this clonotype. The chain recombines TRBV7-2 with TRBJ2-1; D uncertain. The CDR3 loop spans 17 amino acids. Trimming cost V 5 bases and J 0 bases, with 17 bases left between them. Germline CDR1 reads SGHTA; CDR2 reads FQGNSA. This chain's CDR3 is CASSPTEGVPSYNEQFF. The CDR3 DNA reads as TGTGCCAGCAGCCCCACCGAAGGCGTCCCCTCCTACAATGAGCAGTTCTTC.

This clonotype was recorded a few times. The chain recombines TRBV5-1 with TRBJ2-1; 14 bases map to TRBD2. The trim removed 4 bases at V and 15 bases at J, leaving 6 bases unmatched. The CDR3 contains 13 residues. CDR1 SGHRS and CDR2 YFSETQ come from the germline V gene. For the CDR3, the DNA is TGCGCCAGCAGCACAGGGACTAGCGGGGGTTCGTTCTTC. This sequence encodes CASSTGTSGGSFF.

V gene TRBV4-2 combines with J gene TRBJ2-7; unclear D gene. Per germline, CDR1 LGHNA and CDR2 YNFKEQ. The CDR3 has 13 residues. Trimming took 1 base from V and 7 from J, leaving 11 bases between them. The CDR3 is CASSQGPGNEQYF. The CDR3 region has the DNA TGTGCCAGCAGCCAAGGCCCGGGTAATGAGCAGTACTTC.

The chain recombines TRBV2 with TRBJ2-3, with D unclear. The CDR3 length is 14 residues. V was shortened by 3 bases and J by 8 bases, with 15 bases between the two germline ends. In germline, CDR1 is SNHLY, CDR2 FYNNEI. CDR3 sequence reads: CASSEFVSGGTQYF. The CDR3 nucleotides read TGTGCCAGCAGTGAGTTCGTATCGGGTGGTACGCAGTATTTT.

Remarks on this clonotype: One base away lies a much larger clone, so this may be a sequencing read error. The chain combines TRBV20-1 with TRBJ2-3; possibly TRBD2 for D (6 bases). Germline V gives CDR1 DFQATT, CDR2 SNEGSKA (reference sequence). CDR3 size: 15 residues. The CDR3 DNA reads as TGCCGTGCTCGCGGGGACGGAGGGGTATCGGATACGCAGTATTTT. Translation gives CRARGDGGVSDTQYF.

Turning to this clonotype: A much bigger clone sits one base away, suggesting this may be a read error. The chain links TRBV7-6 to TRBJ2-6; 9 positions agree with TRBD1. Trimming took 2 bases from V and 6 from J; bases not matched to a gene: 8. The CDR3 spans 17 residues. The germline CDR1 and CDR2 sequences are SGHVS and FNYEAQ. In DNA, the CDR3 is TGTGCCAGCAGCTTAACGACAGGGGGTACTGAGGCCAACGTCCTGACTTTC. This encodes CASSLTTGGTEANVLTF.

About this clonotype: Compared with germline, one end of the junction differs, possibly owing to a read error. The CDR3 is CANSQDSPRSYEQYF. The CDR3 DNA reads TGTGCCAACAGCCAAGATTCCCCCAGGTCCTACGAGCAGTACTTC. This sequence joins TRBV3-1 and TRBJ2-7; unclear D gene. Germline-derived CDR1 and CDR2 are LGHDT and YNNKEL (reference sequence). The CDR3 sequence is 15 residues long.